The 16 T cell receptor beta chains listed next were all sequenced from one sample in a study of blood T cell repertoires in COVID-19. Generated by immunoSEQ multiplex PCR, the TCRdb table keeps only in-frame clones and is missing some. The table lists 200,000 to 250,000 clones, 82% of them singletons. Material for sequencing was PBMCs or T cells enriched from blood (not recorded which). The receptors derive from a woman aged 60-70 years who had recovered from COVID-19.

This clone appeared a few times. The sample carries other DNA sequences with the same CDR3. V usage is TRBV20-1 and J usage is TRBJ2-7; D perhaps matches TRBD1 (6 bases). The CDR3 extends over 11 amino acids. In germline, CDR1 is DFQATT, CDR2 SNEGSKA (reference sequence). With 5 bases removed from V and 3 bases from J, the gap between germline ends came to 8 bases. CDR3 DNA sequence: TGCAGTGCTCAGACAGGCTACGAGCAGTACTTC. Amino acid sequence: CSAQTGYEQYF.

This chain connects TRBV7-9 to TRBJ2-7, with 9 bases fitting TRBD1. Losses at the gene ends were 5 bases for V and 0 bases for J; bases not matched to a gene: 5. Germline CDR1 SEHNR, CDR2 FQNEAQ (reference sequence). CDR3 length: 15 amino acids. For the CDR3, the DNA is TGTGCCAGCAGCGATACAGGGGGCGGCTCCTACGAGCAGTACTTC. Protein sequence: CASSDTGGGSYEQYF.

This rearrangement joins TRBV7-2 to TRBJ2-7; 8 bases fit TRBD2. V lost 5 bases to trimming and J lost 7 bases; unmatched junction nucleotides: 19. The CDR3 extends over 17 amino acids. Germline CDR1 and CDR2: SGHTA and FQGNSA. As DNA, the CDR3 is TGTGCCAGCAGCCGTCCCCCGAGTTTGAGCGGGAGAAATGAGCAGTACTTC. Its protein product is CASSRPPSLSGRNEQYF.

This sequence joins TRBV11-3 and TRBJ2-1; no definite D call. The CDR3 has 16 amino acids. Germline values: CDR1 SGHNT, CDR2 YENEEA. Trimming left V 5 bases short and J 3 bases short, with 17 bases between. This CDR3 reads CASSVRGNKYYNEQFF. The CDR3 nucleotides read TGTGCCAGCAGCGTTAGAGGAAACAAGTACTACAATGAGCAGTTCTTC.

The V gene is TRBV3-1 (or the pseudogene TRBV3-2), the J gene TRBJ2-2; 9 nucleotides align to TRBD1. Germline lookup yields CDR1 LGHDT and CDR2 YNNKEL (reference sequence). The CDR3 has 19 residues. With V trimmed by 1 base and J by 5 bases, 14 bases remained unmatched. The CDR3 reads CASSQGDREGVPRTGELFF. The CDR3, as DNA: TGTGCCAGCAGCCAAGGGGACAGGGAGGGCGTCCCTCGAACCGGGGAGCTGTTTTTT.

Here the CDR3 DNA reads TGTGCCAGCACCGCCGGGACAGGCCATGGCTACACCTTC. Its protein product is CASTAGTGHGYTF. This chain uses TRBV2 with TRBJ1-2; 8 bases are a match to TRBD1. The CDR3 is 13 residues long. CDR1 and CDR2 (germline): SNHLY, FYNNEI. V gave up 7 bases and J gave up 6 bases; unmatched junction bases: 7.

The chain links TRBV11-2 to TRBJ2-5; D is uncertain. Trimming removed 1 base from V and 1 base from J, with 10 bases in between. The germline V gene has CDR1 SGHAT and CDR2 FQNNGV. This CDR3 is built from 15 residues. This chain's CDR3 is CASSLGSAGQETQYF. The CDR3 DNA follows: TGTGCCAGCAGCTTAGGTTCGGCAGGCCAAGAGACCCAGTACTTC.

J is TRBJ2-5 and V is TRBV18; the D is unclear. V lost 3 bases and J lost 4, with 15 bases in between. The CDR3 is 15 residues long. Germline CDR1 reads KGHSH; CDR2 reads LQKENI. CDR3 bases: TGTGCCAGCTCACCGGGTACAGCCGTTGGAGAGACCCAGTACTTC. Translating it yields CASSPGTAVGETQYF.

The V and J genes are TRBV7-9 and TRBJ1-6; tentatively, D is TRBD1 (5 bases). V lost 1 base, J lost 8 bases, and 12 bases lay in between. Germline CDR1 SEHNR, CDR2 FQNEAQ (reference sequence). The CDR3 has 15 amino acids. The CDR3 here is CASSLVAGLHSPLHF. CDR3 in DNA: TGTGCCAGCAGCTTAGTTGCAGGGTTACATTCACCCCTCCACTTT.

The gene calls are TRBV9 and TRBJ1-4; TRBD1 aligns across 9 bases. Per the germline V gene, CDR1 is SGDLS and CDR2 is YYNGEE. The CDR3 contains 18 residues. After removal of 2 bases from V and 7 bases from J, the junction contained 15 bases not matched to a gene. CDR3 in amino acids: CASSVGQGPSAGAEKLFF. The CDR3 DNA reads TGTGCCAGCAGCGTGGGACAGGGCCCCTCCGCGGGAGCTGAAAAACTGTTTTTT.

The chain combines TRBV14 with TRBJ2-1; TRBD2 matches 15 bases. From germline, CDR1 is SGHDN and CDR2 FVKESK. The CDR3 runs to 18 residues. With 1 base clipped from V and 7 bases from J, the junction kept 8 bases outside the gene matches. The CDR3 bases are TGTGCCAGCAGCCAAGGTTTCGGACTAGCGGGGGGGGAGAATGAGCAGTTCTTC. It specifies CASSQGFGLAGGENEQFF.

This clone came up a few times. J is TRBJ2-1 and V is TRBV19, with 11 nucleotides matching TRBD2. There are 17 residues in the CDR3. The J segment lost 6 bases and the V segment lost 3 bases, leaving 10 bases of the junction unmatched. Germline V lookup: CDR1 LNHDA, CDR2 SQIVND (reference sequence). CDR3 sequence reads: CASSILLAGALLNEQFF. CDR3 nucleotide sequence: TGTGCCAGTAGTATCCTACTAGCGGGAGCCCTCCTCAATGAGCAGTTCTTC.

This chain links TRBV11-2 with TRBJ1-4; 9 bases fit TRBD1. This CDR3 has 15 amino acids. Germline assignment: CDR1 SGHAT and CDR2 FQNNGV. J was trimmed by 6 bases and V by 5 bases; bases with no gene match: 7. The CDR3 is CASSAEQGADEKLFF. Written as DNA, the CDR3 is TGTGCCAGCAGCGCGGAACAGGGGGCGGATGAAAAACTGTTTTTT.

CDR3 sequence reads: CASSLVGDRGLYGYTF. The CDR3 bases are TGTGCCAGCAGCTTGGTGGGGGACAGGGGGCTCTATGGCTACACCTTC. V is TRBV5-4 and J is TRBJ1-2; 12 bases fit TRBD1. The junction had 4 bases not matched to a gene; V was cut back by 0 bases and J by 4 bases. CDR1 and CDR2 (germline): SGHNT, YYREEE (reference sequence). The CDR3 totals 16 residues.

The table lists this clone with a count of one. The CDR3 DNA is TGTGCCAGCAGTTTAAGTGGAGTCACTGAAGCTTTCTTT. Translated, it gives CASSLSGVTEAFF. This rearrangement joins TRBV7-2 to TRBJ1-1; no clear D. CDR1 is SGHTA and CDR2 is FQGNSA in the germline V gene. The CDR3 contains 13 residues. Trimming cost V 6 bases and J 4 bases, with 12 bases left between them.

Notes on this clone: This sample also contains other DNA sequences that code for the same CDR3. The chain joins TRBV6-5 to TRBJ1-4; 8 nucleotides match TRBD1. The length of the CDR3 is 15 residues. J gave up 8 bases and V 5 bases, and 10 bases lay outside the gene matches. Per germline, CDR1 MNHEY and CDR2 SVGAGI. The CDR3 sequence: CASSPRAGGREKLFF. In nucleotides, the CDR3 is TGTGCCAGCAGTCCCCGAGCAGGGGGCCGAGAAAAACTGTTTTTT.